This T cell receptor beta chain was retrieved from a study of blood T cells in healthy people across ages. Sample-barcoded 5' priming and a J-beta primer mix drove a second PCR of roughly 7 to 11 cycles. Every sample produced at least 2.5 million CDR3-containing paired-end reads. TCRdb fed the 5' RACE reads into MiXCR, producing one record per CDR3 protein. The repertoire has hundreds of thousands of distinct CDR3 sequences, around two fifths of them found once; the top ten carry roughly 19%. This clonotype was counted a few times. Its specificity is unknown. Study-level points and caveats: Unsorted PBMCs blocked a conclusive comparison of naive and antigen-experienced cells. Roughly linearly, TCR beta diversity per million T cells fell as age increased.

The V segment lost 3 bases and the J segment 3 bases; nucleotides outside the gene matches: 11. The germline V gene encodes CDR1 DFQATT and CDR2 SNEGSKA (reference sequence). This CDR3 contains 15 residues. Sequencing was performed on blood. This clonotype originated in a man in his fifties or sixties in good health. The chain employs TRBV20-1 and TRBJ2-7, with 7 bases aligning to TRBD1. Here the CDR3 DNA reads TGCAGTGCTAGCGCAGGGACAGAGAATATCTACGAGCAGTACTTC. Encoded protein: CSASAGTENIYEQYF.